This paragraph reports one TCR beta chain. Using immunoSEQ multiplex PCR, the repertoire was profiled, and TCRdb retains in-frame clones only, with some absent. The sample lists 500,000 to 850,000 clones, approximately 87% occurring once. This sample was taken from a study of shared T cell receptors in the human thymus. CDR1 is SGHNT, CDR2 YYREEE, per germline (reference sequence). The CDR3 is 17 amino acids. V was shortened by 0 bases and J by 3 bases, with 16 bases between the two germline ends. These data are also associated with another study on human thymus T cells. As that report states: Samples came from healthy Finnish infants during open corrective cardiac surgery. Thymic TCR repertoires of unrelated people reportedly overlapped highly.

The chain employs TRBV5-4 and TRBJ2-1, with a tentative D call TRBD2 (6 bases). Source material: thymocytes. The TCR sequence derives from a boy under three years old with a congenital heart defect. CDR3 region: CASSLENLALVYNEQFF. CDR3 DNA: TGTGCCAGCAGCTTGGAAAACCTAGCGCTAGTCTACAATGAGCAGTTCTTC. Drawing the rest from reference TRBV5-4 and TRBJ2-1, the complete variable domain is ETGVTQSPTHLIKTRGQQVTLRCSSQSGHNTVSWYQQALGQGPQFIFQYYREEENGRGNFPPRFSGLQFPNYSSELNVNALELDDSALYLCASSLENLALVYNEQFFGPGTRLTVL.